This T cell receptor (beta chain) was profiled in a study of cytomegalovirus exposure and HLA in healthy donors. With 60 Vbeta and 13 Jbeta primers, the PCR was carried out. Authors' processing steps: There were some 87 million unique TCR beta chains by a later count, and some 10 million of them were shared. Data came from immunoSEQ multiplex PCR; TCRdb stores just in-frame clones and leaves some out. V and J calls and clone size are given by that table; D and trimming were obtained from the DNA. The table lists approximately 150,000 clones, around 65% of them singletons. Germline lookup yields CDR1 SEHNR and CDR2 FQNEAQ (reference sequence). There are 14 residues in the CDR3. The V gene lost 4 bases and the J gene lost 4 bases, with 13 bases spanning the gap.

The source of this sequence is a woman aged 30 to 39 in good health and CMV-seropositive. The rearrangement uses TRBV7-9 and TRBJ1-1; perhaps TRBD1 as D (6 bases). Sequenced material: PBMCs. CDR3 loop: CASSYEDRGTEAFF. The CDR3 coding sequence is TGTGCCAGCAGCTACGAGGACAGAGGCACTGAAGCTTTCTTT.